The 18 T cell receptor beta chains in this list originate from one sample, sequenced in a study of blood T cells in healthy people across ages. A second about 6 to 11 cycle PCR used barcoded and J-beta primers. TCRdb ran MiXCR on the 5' RACE reads and lists one entry per CDR3 protein. The table has around 1.5 million distinct CDR3 sequences, about 43% seen once. The sample was blood. These receptors all come from a woman younger than 35 in good health.

This clonotype showed up many times. The chain joins TRBV24-1 to TRBJ2-1; TRBD2 matches 16 bases. The CDR3 covers 20 residues. J gave up 8 bases and V 1 base, and 13 bases lay outside the gene matches. Germline CDR1 reads KGHDR; CDR2 reads SFDVKD. DNA for the CDR3: TGTGCCACCAGTGATTTCCAGCCGGGACTAGCGGGAGGGTCAGCGGATGAGCAGTTCTTC. Translation: CATSDFQPGLAGGSADEQFF.

This clonotype showed up just a few times. The V call is TRBV29-1, the J call TRBJ2-3, with 8 positions matching TRBD1. This CDR3 is built from 14 residues. From germline, CDR1 is SQVTM and CDR2 ANQGSEA. V gave up 5 bases and J gave up 0 bases; unmatched junction bases: 4. DNA of the CDR3: TGCAGCGTTACAGGGGGAACTAGCACAGATACGCAGTATTTT. Translating it yields CSVTGGTSTDTQYF.

This clonotype was detected only a few times. The chain links TRBV28 to TRBJ1-5; 11 nucleotides align to TRBD1. The length of the CDR3 is 15 residues. Germline V gene sequence: CDR1 MDHEN, CDR2 SYDVKM. After removal of 6 bases from V and 5 bases from J, the junction contained 6 bases not matched to a gene. The CDR3 sequence: CASSRDRGVHQPQHF. The CDR3 nucleotides are TGTGCCAGCAGCAGGGACAGGGGGGTGCATCAGCCCCAGCATTTT.

The V gene is TRBV6-5, the J gene TRBJ2-5; TRBD2 agrees at 14 bases. Germline V lookup: CDR1 MNHEY, CDR2 SVGAGI. The V gene end was trimmed by 5 bases and the J gene end by 4 bases; junction bases not matched to a gene: 6. This CDR3 contains 16 residues. In nucleotides, the CDR3 is TGTGCCAGCAGTCCCGGGACTAGCGGGGGTCTAGAGACCCAGTACTTC. Protein product: CASSPGTSGGLETQYF.

The chain is built from TRBV20-1 and TRBJ2-4, with D perhaps matching TRBD2 (7 bases). CDR1 is DFQATT, CDR2 SNEGSKA, per germline (reference sequence). This CDR3 has 16 residues. Trimming took off 1 base at V and 4 bases at J, with 17 bases between the two ends. In nucleotides, the CDR3 is TGCAGTGCTAGAGTTGGAGGGGGGGGTAAAAAAAACATTCAGTACTTC. It codes for CSARVGGGGKKNIQYF.

This clonotype came up a few times. The V and J genes are TRBV3-1 and TRBJ2-5; 7 nucleotides line up with TRBD2. CDR3 length equals 15 residues. CDR1 and CDR2 (germline): LGHDT, YNNKEL (reference sequence). J was trimmed by 5 bases and V by 6 bases; bases with no gene match: 12. Here the CDR3 reads CASRDSGSGRETQYF. The DNA of the CDR3 is TGTGCCAGCAGAGATAGCGGGTCTGGCCGGGAGACCCAGTACTTC.

This clonotype occurred a few times. The gene calls are TRBV11-1 and TRBJ2-1; 8 nucleotides line up with TRBD2. The V gene's germline CDR1 is SGHAT and CDR2 FQDESV (reference sequence). After removal of 1 base from V and 3 bases from J, the junction contained 17 bases not matched to a gene. The CDR3 is 20 amino acids. CDR3 coding DNA: TGTGCCAGCAGCTTAGATGATCGGGGGGGTCTCATTGGATTCTACAATGAGCAGTTCTTC. Translation: CASSLDDRGGLIGFYNEQFF.

This clonotype showed up just a few times. One base away lies a much larger clone, so this may be a sequencing read error. The rearrangement links TRBV28 to TRBJ2-1, with D unclear. V gave up 6 bases and J gave up 5 bases, with 5 bases separating them. The germline gives CDR1 MDHEN, CDR2 SYDVKM. The CDR3 contains 11 residues. CDR3 region: CASRQNNEQFF. CDR3 sequence (DNA): TGTGCCAGCAGACAAAACAATGAGCAGTTCTTC.

The chain couples TRBV29-1 to TRBJ2-3; no firm D call. The V end was cut by 5 bases, the J end by 2 bases, with 11 bases between. Germline assignment: CDR1 SQVTM and CDR2 ANQGSEA. The CDR3 contains 13 residues. Here the CDR3 reads CSVTRHNTDTQYF. The DNA for the CDR3 is TGCAGCGTTACCAGGCACAACACAGATACGCAGTATTTT.

This clonotype has just a few counts. The V and J genes are TRBV9 and TRBJ2-3; D is uncertain. Germline V gene sequence: CDR1 SGDLS, CDR2 YYNGEE. Trimming stripped 0 bases from V and 5 bases from J, with 10 bases between. The CDR3 is made up of 14 amino acids. The CDR3 nucleotides are TGTGCCAGCAGCGTAGCTAGGTCGAAAGATACGCAGTATTTT. It translates to CASSVARSKDTQYF.

The chain uses TRBV4-2 and TRBJ2-1; no clear D gene. Deletions cut 4 bases from V and 5 bases from J, with 15 bases between. CDR1 LGHNA and CDR2 YNFKEQ come from the germline V gene. The CDR3 extends over 15 amino acids. The CDR3 is CASSLPDRNNNEQFF. The DNA for the CDR3 is TGTGCCAGCAGCCTTCCCGACCGTAACAACAATGAGCAGTTCTTC.

The table lists this clonotype with a count of one. The chain joins TRBV5-1 to TRBJ2-3; 9 positions match TRBD2. Germline values: CDR1 SGHRS, CDR2 YFSETQ. With V trimmed by 0 bases and J by 4 bases, 9 bases remained unmatched. This CDR3 has 17 residues. The CDR3 reads CASSLAGAGGGADTQYF. CDR3 coding DNA: TGCGCCAGCAGCTTGGCCGGAGCGGGAGGTGGGGCAGATACGCAGTATTTT. The whole variable domain, filled in from reference TRBV5-1 and TRBJ2-3, reads KAGVTQTPRYLIKTRGQQVTLSCSPISGHRSVSWYQQTPGQGLQFLFEYFSETQRNKGNFPGRFSGRQFSNSRSEMNVSTLELGDSALYLCASSLAGAGGGADTQYFGPGTRLTVL.

The V call is TRBV11-2, the J call TRBJ2-4; unclear D gene. The last part of the DNA fits TRBJ2-5 better; the J call may be wrong. The CDR3 has 15 residues. Germline V gene sequence: CDR1 SGHAT, CDR2 FQNNGV. The DNA for the CDR3 is TGTGCCAGCAGCTTAGAACCCCTAGAGAGGGAGACCCAGTACTTC. The encoded protein is CASSLEPLERETQYF.

The chain links TRBV20-1 to TRBJ2-2; TRBD2 agrees at 13 bases. The V gene's germline CDR1 is DFQATT and CDR2 SNEGSKA (reference sequence). V lost 1 base, J lost 0 bases, and 2 bases stayed unmatched. This CDR3 spans 17 amino acids. The CDR3 nucleotides read TGCAGTGCTAGAGGGACTAGCGGGGGAACGAACACCGGGGAGCTGTTTTTT. It specifies CSARGTSGGTNTGELFF.

Only one count was recorded for this clonotype. This sequence joins TRBV5-6 and TRBJ2-5; D is uncertain. The CDR3 covers 14 residues. Trimming took 0 bases from V and 3 from J, leaving 9 bases between them. Germline CDR1 and CDR2: SGHDT and YYEEEE. The CDR3: CASSLEGSEETQYF. In DNA, the CDR3 is TGTGCCAGCAGCTTGGAAGGGTCTGAAGAGACCCAGTACTTC.

CDR3 DNA sequence: TGTGCCATCAGTGATTTTTCGGACACCCTAGGAGGCTACACCTTC. As protein: CAISDFSDTLGGYTF. The chain recombines TRBV10-3 with TRBJ1-2; tentative D call: TRBD1 (5 bases). Trimming removed 3 bases at V and 8 bases at J, with 19 bases between. CDR3 length: 15 residues. Per germline, CDR1 ENHRY and CDR2 SYGVKD.

The chain combines TRBV4-1 with TRBJ2-2; 8 bases fit TRBD1. Per germline, CDR1 MGHRA and CDR2 YSYEKL. V was pared by 1 base and J by 7 bases, with 5 bases of the junction left unmatched. The CDR3 contains 15 residues. CDR3 coding DNA: TGCGCCAGCAGCCAAGCAGGGGGCCGTGGCGGGGAGCTGTTTTTT. This sequence encodes CASSQAGGRGGELFF.

This clonotype came up a few times. The V gene is TRBV27, the J gene TRBJ1-2; D might be TRBD1 (5 bases). The CDR3 loop spans 17 amino acids. Trimming took 2 bases from V and 2 from J, leaving 18 bases between them. Germline-derived CDR1 and CDR2 are MNHEY and SMNVEV (reference sequence). CDR3 bases: TGTGCCAGCAGTTTAAGAGGGGCGCTTCCTCTAAACTATGGCTACACCTTC. Amino acid sequence: CASSLRGALPLNYGYTF.